This TCR beta chain was identified in a study of cytomegalovirus exposure and HLA in healthy donors. Overall study context: An analysis done earlier identified around 100 million unique TCR beta sequences from about 179 million T cells.

On this clone: The target antigen is unknown.

V shed 11 bases, J shed 5 bases, and the junction held 20 bases outside the gene matches. The CDR3 runs to 17 residues. Germline V gives CDR1 LNHNV, CDR2 YYDKDF (reference sequence). Study-wide findings and caveats: Three chains linked to CMV were shown in vitro to be specific for CMV antigens.

The PCR had 60 Vbeta and 13 Jbeta primers. The protocol was immunoSEQ multiplex PCR, while the TCRdb copy is restricted to in-frame clones and leaves out a portion. In the table there are about 130,000 clones, around three fifths of which are singletons. The sequenced sample was PBMCs. The receptor was isolated from a woman aged 40 to 55 in good health and CMV-seronegative. V and J are TRBV15 and TRBJ2-3; 9 bases agree with TRBD2. CDR3 nucleotide sequence: TGTGCCGTTACCCGACTGATCGGCGGGGGGGTGAGAGATACGCAGTATTTT. Protein: CAVTRLIGGGVRDTQYF.